A single sample gave rise to the 5 T cell receptor beta chains below, sequenced in a study of blood T cell repertoires in COVID-19. Clones were sequenced by immunoSEQ multiplex PCR, and TCRdb holds only the in-frame ones, with some missing. The data contain some 150,000 clones, 70% to 90% of them singletons. The source material was peripheral blood. The receptors shown here come from a woman in her sixties or seventies with COVID-19, enrolled during active disease.

The chain has TRBV9 and TRBJ2-3; D perhaps matches TRBD1 (5 bases). The CDR3 consists of 14 residues. Germline V gene sequence: CDR1 SGDLS, CDR2 YYNGEE. Trimming removed 0 bases from V and 4 bases from J, with 9 bases in between. CDR3 loop: CASSVEGPADTQYF. The CDR3, as DNA: TGTGCCAGCAGCGTAGAGGGGCCCGCAGATACGCAGTATTTT.

The V and J genes are TRBV2 and TRBJ2-1; tentatively, D is TRBD2 (6 bases). The CDR3 spans 13 residues. V shed 10 bases and J shed 8 bases, with 18 bases lying between them. Germline V CDR1 and CDR2: SNHLY, FYNNEI. The DNA of the CDR3 is TGTGCCACCTTTGGGGGGATAGGCGATGAGCAGTTCTTC. It codes for CATFGGIGDEQFF.

The chain combines TRBV5-1 with TRBJ2-1; 13 bases fit TRBD2. Germline trimming cut 4 bases from V and 0 bases from J; bases unmatched to any gene: 7. The germline CDR1 and CDR2 sequences are SGHRS and YFSETQ. The CDR3 length is 18 residues. The CDR3, as DNA: TGCGCCAGCAGCAGCGGGACTAGCGGGATACTCTCCTACAATGAGCAGTTCTTC. Translation gives CASSSGTSGILSYNEQFF.

The J gene is TRBJ2-3, the V gene TRBV5-1; TRBD1 aligns across 8 bases. The V segment lost 4 bases and the J segment 2 bases; nucleotides outside the gene matches: 6. The CDR3 has 15 amino acids. The germline CDR1 and CDR2 sequences are SGHRS and YFSETQ. The CDR3 sequence: CASSRGQEFTDTQYF. CDR3 coding DNA: TGCGCCAGCAGCCGGGGACAGGAGTTCACAGATACGCAGTATTTT.

The V gene is TRBV18, the J gene TRBJ2-7; 11 positions agree with TRBD2. V lost 2 bases, J lost 2 bases, and 14 bases stayed unmatched. The CDR3 totals 19 residues. The germline gives CDR1 KGHSH, CDR2 LQKENI. CDR3 residues: CASSPRGSASGGITYEQYF. The CDR3 region has the DNA TGTGCCAGCTCACCAAGAGGGTCGGCTAGCGGGGGGATTACCTACGAGCAGTACTTC. The full variable domain, its missing parts supplied by reference TRBV18 and TRBJ2-7, is NAGVMQNPRHLVRRRGQEARLRCSPMKGHSHVYWYRQLPEEGLKFMVYLQKENIIDESGMPKERFSAEFPKEGPSILRIQQVVRGDSAAYFCASSPRGSASGGITYEQYFGPGTRLTVT.